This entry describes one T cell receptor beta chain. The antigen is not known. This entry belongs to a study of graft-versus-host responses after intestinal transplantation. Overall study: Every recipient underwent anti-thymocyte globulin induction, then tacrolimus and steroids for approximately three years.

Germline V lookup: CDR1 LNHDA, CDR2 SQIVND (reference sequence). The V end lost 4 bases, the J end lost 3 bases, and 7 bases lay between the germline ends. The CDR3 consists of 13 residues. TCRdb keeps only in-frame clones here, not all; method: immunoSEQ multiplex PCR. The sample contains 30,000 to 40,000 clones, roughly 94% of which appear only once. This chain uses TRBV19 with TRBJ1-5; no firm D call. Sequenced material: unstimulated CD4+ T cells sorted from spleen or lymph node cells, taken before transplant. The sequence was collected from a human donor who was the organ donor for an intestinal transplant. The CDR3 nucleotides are TGTGCCAGTAGTAGGACCTCCAATCAGCCCCAGCATTTT. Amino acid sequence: CASSRTSNQPQHF. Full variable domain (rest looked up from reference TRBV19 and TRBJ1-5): DGGITQSPKYLFRKEGQNVTLSCEQNLNHDAMYWYRQDPGQGLRLIYYSQIVNDFQKGDIAEGYSVSREKKESFPLTVTSAQKNPTAFYLCASSRTSNQPQHFGDGTRLSIL.